Presented here are 24 T cell receptor beta chains from one specimen sequenced in a study of T cell repertoires in aging, cancer and after chemotherapy. Multiplex touch-down PCR with TRB-A/B primers amplified rearranged V-D-J TRB sequences. Via MiXCR, TCRdb re-called the multiplex PCR reads, giving one row per CDR3 protein. The sample has approximately 2,300 distinct CDR3 sequences, roughly 25% seen once. The template was genomic DNA from peripheral blood, not RNA. The sequenced material came from blood. These receptors were collected from a human donor with a solid tumor.

This clonotype is termed large. The chain combines TRBV7-2 with TRBJ2-3, with 9 bases lining up with TRBD2. The CDR3 runs 15 residues. Germline V gives CDR1 SGHTA, CDR2 FQGNSA. V shed 4 bases, J shed 1 base, and the junction held 3 bases outside the gene matches. The CDR3 coding sequence is TGTGCCAGCAGCTGGAGGACTAGCGGCACAGATACGCAGTATTTT. This encodes CASSWRTSGTDTQYF.

By share, this clonotype ranks as large (0.1 to 1%). The V gene is TRBV20-1, the J gene TRBJ1-3; D unresolved. Trimming removed 4 bases from V and 2 bases from J, with 9 bases in between. From germline, CDR1 is DFQATT and CDR2 SNEGSKA (reference sequence). The CDR3 covers 13 residues. Here the CDR3 reads CSATGRAGNTIYF. The DNA of the CDR3 is TGCAGTGCTACCGGACGGGCTGGAAACACCATATATTTT.

The chain carries TRBV20-1 and TRBJ2-4; D not certain. Germline assignment: CDR1 DFQATT and CDR2 SNEGSKA (reference sequence). Trimming stripped 6 bases from V and 0 bases from J, with 15 bases between. The CDR3 is 15 residues long. The CDR3 loop reads CSAYVNQLAKNIQYF. Written as DNA, the CDR3 is TGCAGTGCCTACGTTAACCAGCTAGCCAAAAACATTCAGTACTTC.

Sample share makes this clonotype medium-sized (0.01 to 0.1%). The V and J genes are TRBV19 and TRBJ2-3; TRBD2 agrees at 8 bases. Germline V gene lookup returns CDR1 LNHDA and CDR2 SQIVND (reference sequence). V dropped 4 bases and J dropped 4; count of bases not matched to a gene: 4. This CDR3 contains 14 residues. CDR3: CASSTGLASDTQYF. In DNA, the CDR3 is TGTGCCAGTAGTACCGGACTAGCCTCAGATACGCAGTATTTT.

The V and J genes are TRBV20-1 and TRBJ1-1, with TRBD1 as a possible D gene (6 bases). The germline V gene has CDR1 DFQATT and CDR2 SNEGSKA (reference sequence). The CDR3 covers 13 residues. The CDR3 region is CRAPRDKNTEAFF. The CDR3 DNA sequence: TGCAGAGCACCCCGGGACAAGAACACTGAAGCTTTCTTT.

This chain uses TRBV6-6 with TRBJ2-7, with D tentatively TRBD2 (6 bases). CDR1 is MNHNY, CDR2 SVGAGI, per germline (reference sequence). The CDR3 is 14 amino acids. V was pared by 6 bases and J by 4 bases, with 16 bases between. Here the CDR3 reads CASSLPGGKYEQYF. The CDR3 bases are TGTGCCAGCAGCCTCCCCGGGGGAAAGTACGAGCAGTACTTC.

This chain uses TRBV5-4 with TRBJ2-7; D unclear. Germline CDR1 and CDR2: SGHNT and YYREEE (reference sequence). The V end lost 4 bases, the J end lost 1 base, and 9 bases lay between the germline ends. The CDR3 runs 13 residues. The CDR3 DNA reads as TGTGCCAGCAGCCCACCGCGGTCCTACGAGCAGTACTTC. Its translation is CASSPPRSYEQYF.

The chain uses TRBV4-3 and TRBJ2-7, with TRBD2 identical over 7 bases. There are 14 residues in the CDR3. Trimming at V came to 1 base and at J to 2 bases, leaving 2 bases not matched to a gene. The germline CDR1 and CDR2 sequences are LGHNA and YSLEER. As DNA, the CDR3 is TGCGCCAGCAGCCAAGCTAGCGGACCCTACGAGCAGTACTTC. Protein product: CASSQASGPYEQYF.

The V call is TRBV20-1, the J call TRBJ2-1; TRBD2 might be the D (5 bases). Germline CDR1 DFQATT, CDR2 SNEGSKA (reference sequence). This CDR3 comprises 14 residues. V was cut by 3 bases and J by 6 bases, with 15 bases left in between. CDR3: CSASDSGRANEQFF. CDR3 bases: TGCAGTGCTAGCGACTCGGGAAGGGCCAATGAGCAGTTCTTC.

By sample fraction, this clonotype is medium-sized. The chain carries TRBV20-1 and TRBJ1-2; the match to TRBD1 covers 11 bases. Germline V gene sequence: CDR1 DFQATT, CDR2 SNEGSKA (reference sequence). The CDR3 has 13 residues. J lost 3 bases, V lost 5 bases, and 2 bases had no gene match. Here the CDR3 reads CSAWTGGHYGYTF. CDR3 nucleotides: TGCAGTGCTTGGACAGGGGGCCACTATGGCTACACCTTC.

This clonotype was picked up a small number of times. This chain uses TRBV20-1 with TRBJ2-5; perhaps TRBD2 as D (5 bases). V lost 0 bases and J lost 7, with 12 bases in between. The CDR3 runs 13 residues. Germline CDR1 reads DFQATT; CDR2 reads SNEGSKA (reference sequence). The CDR3 loop is CSARDRTGGTQYF. The CDR3 DNA is TGCAGTGCTAGAGATCGGACTGGAGGGACCCAGTACTTC.

This sequence joins TRBV20-1 and TRBJ1-2, with a weak D call TRBD1 (5 bases). Per germline, CDR1 DFQATT and CDR2 SNEGSKA (reference sequence). The CDR3 is 13 residues long. V lost 0 bases and J 7 bases, leaving 12 bases between the germline ends. The CDR3 loop is CSARDGRGFGYTF. CDR3 in DNA: TGCAGTGCTAGAGATGGGCGGGGGTTTGGCTACACCTTC.

This chain joins TRBV6-6 and TRBJ2-5; TRBD2 matches at 7 bases. V shed 7 bases and J 1 base; nucleotides not matched to a gene: 3. This CDR3 region has 13 residues. CDR1 and CDR2 (germline): MNHNY, SVGAGI (reference sequence). The CDR3 DNA reads as TGTGCCAGCAACCCGGGGGGCCAAGAGACCCAGTACTTC. Translating it yields CASNPGGQETQYF.

The chain uses TRBV12-3 or TRBV12-4 and TRBJ2-1; 7 positions match TRBD1. The CDR3 has 15 amino acids. V trimming: 6 bases; J trimming: 4 bases; junction bases outside the gene matches: 9. CDR3 amino acids: CASSLQTGNYNEQFF. In DNA, the CDR3 is TGTGCCAGCAGCCTACAGACAGGGAATTACAATGAGCAGTTCTTC.

The chain is built from TRBV20-1 and TRBJ2-7; TRBD2 aligns across 10 bases. J was trimmed by 3 bases and V by 5 bases; bases with no gene match: 7. The V gene's germline CDR1 is DFQATT and CDR2 SNEGSKA (reference sequence). The CDR3 is 14 residues long. The CDR3 reads CSALISGRNYEQYF. In DNA, the CDR3 is TGCAGTGCTCTAATTAGCGGGAGGAACTACGAGCAGTACTTC.

By sample share, this clonotype is large. J is TRBJ2-1 and V is TRBV7-2; D ambiguous. Germline V lookup: CDR1 SGHTA, CDR2 FQGNSA. The CDR3 covers 14 residues. The germline V and J ends were trimmed by 5 bases and 0 bases, with 8 bases remaining between them. The CDR3 nucleotides read TGTGCCAGCAGCCCAGGCCTCTCCTACAATGAGCAGTTCTTC. Translated, it gives CASSPGLSYNEQFF.

This clonotype was observed a few times. The V and J genes are TRBV20-1 and TRBJ2-7, with D possibly being TRBD2 (6 bases). The CDR3 spans 13 residues. From germline, CDR1 is DFQATT and CDR2 SNEGSKA (reference sequence). Trimming pared 4 bases from V and 3 bases from J, leaving 13 bases between. Here the CDR3 reads CSANPGRNYEQYF. The CDR3 bases are TGCAGTGCTAATCCAGGGAGGAACTACGAGCAGTACTTC.

This clonotype was seen a handful of times. The J gene is TRBJ2-1, the V gene TRBV10-1; TRBD2 agrees at 8 bases. The CDR3 sequence is 15 residues long. Germline CDR1 WNHNN, CDR2 SYGVQD (reference sequence). With V trimmed by 0 bases and J by 9 bases, 7 bases remained unmatched. CDR3 nucleotide sequence: TGCGCCAGCAGTGAGTCCGGGACTAGATTGGGTGAGCAGTTCTTC. It yields the protein CASSESGTRLGEQFF.

Only one count was recorded for this clonotype. The chain employs TRBV19 and TRBJ1-6; D gene unclear. This CDR3 has 12 amino acids. Per germline, CDR1 LNHDA and CDR2 SQIVND (reference sequence). The germline V and J ends were trimmed by 7 bases and 9 bases, with 10 bases remaining between them. The chain's CDR3 is CASTSCGSPLHF. Written as DNA, the CDR3 is TGTGCCAGTACTTCTTGTGGTTCACCCCTCCACTTT.

CDR3 amino acids: CASSIASGTRNTGELFF. As DNA, the CDR3 is TGTGCCAGCAGTATCGCCTCCGGGACCCGGAACACCGGGGAGCTGTTTTTT. The J gene is TRBJ2-2, the V gene TRBV27; the D call may be TRBD1 or TRBD2 (5 bases each). V shed 5 bases and J shed 1 base, with 17 bases lying between them. CDR1 MNHEY and CDR2 SMNVEV come from the germline V gene (reference sequence). This CDR3 has 17 residues.

This chain joins TRBV18 and TRBJ1-1, with 7 bases lining up with TRBD1. CDR3 length: 15 residues. The trim removed 3 bases at V and 1 base at J, leaving 5 bases unmatched. The V gene's germline CDR1 is KGHSH and CDR2 LQKENI. As DNA, the CDR3 is TGTGCCAGCTCACCGGGACAGACAACGAACACTGAAGCTTTCTTT. Its protein is CASSPGQTTNTEAFF.

In the case of this clonotype: A much bigger clone sits one base away, suggesting this may be a read error. The chain recombines TRBV6-1 with TRBJ2-7; 9 nucleotides align to TRBD1. The CDR3 is 12 amino acids. Germline V gene sequence: CDR1 MNHNS, CDR2 SASEGT. The CDR3 sequence is CVSNRGPYEQYF. CDR3 sequence (DNA): TGTGTCAGCAACAGGGGGCCGTACGAGCAGTACTTC.

This clonotype was seen a handful of times. J is TRBJ2-5 and V is TRBV20-1, with TRBD1 identical over 11 bases. The V segment lost 3 bases and the J segment 4 bases; nucleotides outside the gene matches: 1. Germline lookup yields CDR1 DFQATT and CDR2 SNEGSKA (reference sequence). The CDR3 covers 13 residues. CDR3 DNA: TGCAGTGCTAGGGACAGGGGGCGAGAGACCCAGTACTTC. It yields the protein CSARDRGRETQYF.

The chain couples TRBV10-3 to TRBJ1-2; 8 bases map to TRBD1. CDR3 length: 15 amino acids. Germline V gives CDR1 ENHRY, CDR2 SYGVKD. V lost 7 bases and J lost 4; bases outside the gene matches: 11. CDR3 DNA: TGTGCCATCACCGCCGGGGGACAGGCTAGCTATGGCTACACCTTC. Amino acids: CAITAGGQASYGYTF.